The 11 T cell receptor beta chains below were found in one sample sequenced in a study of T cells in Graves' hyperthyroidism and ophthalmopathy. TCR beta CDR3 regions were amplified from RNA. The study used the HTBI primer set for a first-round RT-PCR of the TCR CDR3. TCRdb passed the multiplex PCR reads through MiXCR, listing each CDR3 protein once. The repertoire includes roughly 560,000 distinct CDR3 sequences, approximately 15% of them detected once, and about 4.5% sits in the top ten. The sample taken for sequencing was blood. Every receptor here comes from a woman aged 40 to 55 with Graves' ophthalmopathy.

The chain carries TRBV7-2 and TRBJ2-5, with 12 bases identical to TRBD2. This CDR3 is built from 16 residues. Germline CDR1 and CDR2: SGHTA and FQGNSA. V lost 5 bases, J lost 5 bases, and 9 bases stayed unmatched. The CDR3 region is CASSESSGRAYETQYF. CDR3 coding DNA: TGTGCCAGCAGCGAGTCTAGCGGGAGGGCCTATGAGACCCAGTACTTC.

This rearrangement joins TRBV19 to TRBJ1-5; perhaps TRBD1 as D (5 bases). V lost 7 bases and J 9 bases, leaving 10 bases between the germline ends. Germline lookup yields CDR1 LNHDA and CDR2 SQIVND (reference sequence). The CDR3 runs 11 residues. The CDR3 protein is CASTKQGPQHF. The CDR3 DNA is TGTGCCAGTACCAAGCAGGGGCCCCAGCATTTT.

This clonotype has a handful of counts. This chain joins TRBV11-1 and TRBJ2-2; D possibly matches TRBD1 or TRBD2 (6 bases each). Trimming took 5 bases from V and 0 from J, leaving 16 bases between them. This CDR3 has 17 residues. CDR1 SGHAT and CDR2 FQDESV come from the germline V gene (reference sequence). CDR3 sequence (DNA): TGTGCCAGCAGCAAGACCGGAGGGGGATCGAACACCGGGGAGCTGTTTTTT. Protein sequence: CASSKTGGGSNTGELFF.

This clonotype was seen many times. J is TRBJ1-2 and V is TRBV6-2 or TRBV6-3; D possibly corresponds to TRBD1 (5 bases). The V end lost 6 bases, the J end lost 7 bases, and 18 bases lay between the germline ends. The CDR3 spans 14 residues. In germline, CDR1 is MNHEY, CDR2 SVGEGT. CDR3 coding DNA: TGTGCCAGCAGATCCGGCAGGGAGGCCCTTGGCTACACCTTC. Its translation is CASRSGREALGYTF.

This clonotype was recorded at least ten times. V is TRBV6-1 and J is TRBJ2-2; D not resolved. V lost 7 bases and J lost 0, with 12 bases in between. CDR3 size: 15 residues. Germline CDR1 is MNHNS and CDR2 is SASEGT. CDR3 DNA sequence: TGTGCCAGCACACGCCTGGACCCGAACACCGGGGAGCTGTTTTTT. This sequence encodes CASTRLDPNTGELFF.

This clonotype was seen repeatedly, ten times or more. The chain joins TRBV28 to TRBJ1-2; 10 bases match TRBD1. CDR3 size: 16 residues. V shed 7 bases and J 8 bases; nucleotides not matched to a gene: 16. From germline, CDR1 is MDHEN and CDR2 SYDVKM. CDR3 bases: TGTGCCAGCAACACCGGGACAGGGGATCAGTTATGGGGCTACACCTTC. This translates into CASNTGTGDQLWGYTF.

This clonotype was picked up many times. CDR3 sequence reads: CASTVAYEQYF. The CDR3 nucleotides are TGTGCCAGCACTGTGGCCTACGAGCAGTACTTC. The rearrangement uses TRBV6-2 or TRBV6-3 and TRBJ2-7, with D unclear. The CDR3 has 11 amino acids. V gave up 7 bases and J gave up 2 bases, with 6 bases separating them. Germline loops: CDR1 MNHEY, CDR2 SVGEGT.

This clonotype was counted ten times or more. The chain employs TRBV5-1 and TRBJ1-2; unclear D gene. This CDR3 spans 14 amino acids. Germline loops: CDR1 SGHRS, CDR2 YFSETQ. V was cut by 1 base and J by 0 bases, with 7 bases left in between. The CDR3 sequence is CASSLSASNYGYTF. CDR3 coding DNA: TGCGCCAGCAGCTTGTCGGCCTCTAACTATGGCTACACCTTC.

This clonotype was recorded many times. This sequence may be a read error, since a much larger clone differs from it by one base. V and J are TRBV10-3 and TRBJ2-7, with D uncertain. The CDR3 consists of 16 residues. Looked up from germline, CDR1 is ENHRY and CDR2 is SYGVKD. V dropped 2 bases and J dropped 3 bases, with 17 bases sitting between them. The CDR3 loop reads CAISEPGSGGSYEQYF. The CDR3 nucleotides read TGTGCCATCAGTGAGCCGGGTTCGGGTGGTAGCTACGAGCAGTACTTC.

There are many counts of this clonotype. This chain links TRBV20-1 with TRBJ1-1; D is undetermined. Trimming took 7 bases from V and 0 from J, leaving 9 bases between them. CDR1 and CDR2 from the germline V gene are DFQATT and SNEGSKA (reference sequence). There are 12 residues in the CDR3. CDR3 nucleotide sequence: TGCAGTGTCCCCTTAATGAACACTGAAGCTTTCTTT. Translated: CSVPLMNTEAFF.

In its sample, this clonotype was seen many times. The CDR3: CASTLGTENSPLHF. Written as DNA, the CDR3 is TGTGCCAGCACCCTGGGGACGGAGAATTCACCCCTCCACTTT. This chain connects TRBV12-3 or TRBV12-4 to TRBJ1-6; tentatively, D is TRBD1 (5 bases). The CDR3 is 14 residues long. The V end lost 7 bases, the J end lost 7 bases, and 14 bases lay between the germline ends.